These T cell receptor beta chains were read from a single sample in a study of T cell responses to AZD1222 COVID-19 vaccine. The assay was immunoSEQ multiplex PCR, and TCRdb's table has in-frame clones only and misses some. Of roughly 180,000 clones listed, about nine tenths are singletons. Sequences were derived from peripheral blood, sampled on day 0 of AZD1222 vaccination. The receptors come from an adult in good health. Both conserved end residues are part of each CDR3. Fields, in order: V gene, clone size, J gene, D gene, CDR3 protein, CDR3 DNA. D genes are given only for firm matches. The size of a clone is reported for some rows only, either as once, few or many, or as a class for expanded clones.

TRBV19	NA	TRBJ1-4	NA	CASSTTGKEKLFF	TGTGCCAGTAGCACAACAGGGAAGGAAAAACTGTTTTTT
TRBV7-9	NA	TRBJ2-7	NA	CASSSDFSSYEQYF	TGTGCCAGCAGCTCGGACTTCTCCTCCTACGAGCAGTACTTC
TRBV6-1	NA	TRBJ2-5	TRBD2	CASSEIERGNQETQYF	TGTGCCAGCAGTGAAATTGAGCGGGGGAACCAAGAGACCCAGTACTTC
TRBV6-5	NA	TRBJ1-3	NA	CASSYSINSGNTIYF	TGTGCCAGCAGTTACTCGATTAACTCTGGAAACACCATATATTTT
TRBV19	NA	TRBJ1-1	NA	CASSPGQPYTEAFF	TGTGCCAGTTCCCCCGGTCAGCCATACACTGAAGCTTTCTTT
TRBV27	NA	TRBJ2-7	NA	CASSNGLSSYEQYF	TGTGCCAGCAGCAACGGGCTCTCATCCTACGAGCAGTACTTC
TRBV7-9	NA	TRBJ1-3	NA	CASSLGRGRNTIYF	TGTGCCAGCAGCTTAGGCCGGGGTAGAAACACCATATATTTT
TRBV12-3/TRBV12-4	NA	TRBJ1-1	NA	CASSKGLGTEAFF	TGTGCCAGCAGTAAGGGGCTTGGCACTGAAGCTTTCTTT
TRBV7-9	NA	TRBJ1-4	TRBD1	CASSPNPGQRNEKLFF	TGTGCCAGCAGCCCTAATCCGGGACAGCGTAATGAAAAACTGTTTTTT
TRBV7-9	NA	TRBJ2-1	TRBD1	CASILTGIAYNEQFF	TGTGCCAGCATCCTGACAGGGATCGCGTACAATGAGCAGTTCTTC
TRBV6-1	NA	TRBJ2-7	TRBD2	CASSEMKGSGSEQYF	TGTGCCAGCAGTGAAATGAAAGGAAGCGGGAGCGAGCAGTACTTC
TRBV29-1	NA	TRBJ1-3	TRBD1	CSVEDAGGLGNTIYF	TGCAGCGTTGAAGATGCAGGGGGCCTTGGAAACACCATATATTTT
TRBV7-2	NA	TRBJ1-2	NA	CASSIAGENRGYTF	TGTGCCAGCAGTATAGCAGGGGAAAATCGTGGCTACACCTTC
TRBV14	NA	TRBJ2-7	NA	CASSPIRGVRLYEQYF	TGTGCCAGCAGCCCCATAAGAGGGGTTCGTTTGTACGAGCAGTACTTC
TRBV29-1	NA	TRBJ2-3	NA	CSGRYTSTDTQYF	TGCAGCGGAAGATACACGAGCACAGATACGCAGTATTTT
TRBV7-8	NA	TRBJ1-5	NA	CASNSGQSLHSNQPQHF	TGTGCCAGTAATTCAGGACAGTCGCTCCATAGCAATCAGCCCCAGCATTTT
TRBV27	once	TRBJ1-4	NA	CATKAGPFEKLFF	TGTGCCACCAAAGCGGGACCATTTGAAAAACTGTTTTTT
TRBV6-2/TRBV6-3	NA	TRBJ1-5	NA	CASSYYGGQFQPQHF	TGTGCCAGCAGTTACTACGGAGGACAGTTCCAGCCCCAGCATTTT
TRBV3-1/TRBV3-2	few	TRBJ2-7	TRBD2	CASSQGRGGAGGSTYEQYF	TGTGCCAGCAGCCAAGGAAGGGGTGGAGCGGGAGGATCAACCTACGAGCAGTACTTC
TRBV10-3	NA	TRBJ1-5	NA	CAISEQPNWPQHF	TGTGCCATCAGTGAACAGCCCAATTGGCCCCAGCATTTT
TRBV5-1	NA	TRBJ1-1	NA	CASSLSGNPRLNTEAFF	TGCGCCAGCAGCTTGTCCGGGAACCCGAGGTTGAACACTGAAGCTTTCTTT
TRBV12-3/TRBV12-4	NA	TRBJ1-3	NA	CATQNTGGNTIYF	TGTGCCACCCAGAACACAGGAGGAAACACCATATATTTT
TRBV7-8	NA	TRBJ1-6	NA	CASSFRQPNSPLHF	TGTGCCAGCAGCTTTAGGCAGCCTAATTCACCCCTCCACTTT
TRBV18	NA	TRBJ1-1	NA	CASSPARGNTEAFF	TGTGCCAGCTCACCAGCCAGGGGGAACACTGAAGCTTTCTTT
TRBV7-8	NA	TRBJ1-1	NA	CASSLGGARTEAFF	TGTGCCAGCAGCTTAGGGGGGGCGAGAACTGAAGCTTTCTTT
TRBV5-1	few	TRBJ2-3	NA	CASKRSDPTDTQYF	TGCGCCAGCAAGAGATCAGACCCCACAGATACGCAGTATTTT
TRBV19	NA	TRBJ1-2	TRBD1	CASSIADRGSYGYTF	TGTGCCAGTAGTATAGCGGACAGGGGATCCTATGGCTACACCTTC
TRBV5-6	NA	TRBJ2-7	NA	CASSLRVEQYF	TGTGCCAGCAGCTTGAGAGTCGAGCAGTACTTC
TRBV19	NA	TRBJ2-7	TRBD1	CASSRDRTYEQYF	TGTGCCAGTAGCCGGGACAGAACCTACGAGCAGTACTTC